The 18 T cell receptor beta chains presented below share a single source sample, sequenced in a study of CD8+ T cells in alopecia areata. RNA was extracted and reverse transcribed into cDNA as the sequencing template. Assay: immunoSEQ multiplex PCR; the TCRdb copy retains only in-frame clones and omits some. The table lists approximately 150,000 clones, roughly 70% of them singletons, with 10% to 12% in the top ten. The sequencing used CD8+ T cells sorted from blood, collected at week 0. Receptors were obtained from a human donor with alopecia areata.

This clone has more than one count but fewer than ten. The V gene is TRBV29-1, the J gene TRBJ1-1; no definite D call. Trimming took off 3 bases at V and 5 bases at J, with 13 bases between the two ends. CDR3 length: 13 residues. CDR1 SQVTM and CDR2 ANQGSEA come from the germline V gene. Written as DNA, the CDR3 is TGCAGCGTTGACGTGACGCTGGAGACTGAAGCTTTCTTT. Its translation: CSVDVTLETEAFF.

The chain recombines TRBV30 with TRBJ2-6, with D uncertain. The V gene lost 0 bases and the J gene lost 4 bases, with 7 bases spanning the gap. Germline V gives CDR1 GTSNPN, CDR2 SVGIG (reference sequence). The CDR3 length is 14 residues. The CDR3 is CAWSVGLGANVLTF. The DNA of the CDR3 is TGTGCCTGGAGTGTAGGGCTCGGGGCCAACGTCCTGACTTTC.

This chain links TRBV6-5 with TRBJ2-7; D unresolved. The CDR3 consists of 12 residues. The V and J ends lost 5 bases and 6 bases respectively, with 11 bases between them. Per germline, CDR1 MNHEY and CDR2 SVGAGI. The CDR3 protein is CASSRYASEQYF. Written as DNA, the CDR3 is TGTGCCAGCAGTCGGTACGCTAGCGAGCAGTACTTC.

This clone was detected only once. Being one base from a much bigger clone, this may be a read error. The same CDR3 arises from other DNA sequences in this sample as well. The chain couples TRBV13 to TRBJ2-3; no reliable D call. The CDR3 is made up of 12 amino acids. Germline V gene data show CDR1 as PRHDT and CDR2 as FYEKMQ (reference sequence). Written as DNA, the CDR3 is TGTGCCAGCAGCCTAGGGACAGATACGCAGTATTTT. Its translation is CASSLGTDTQYF.

The rearrangement joins TRBV4-2 to TRBJ2-3, with 8 positions matching TRBD2. The CDR3 runs 14 residues. Germline CDR1 reads LGHNA; CDR2 reads YNFKEQ. Trimming at V came to 8 bases and at J to 2 bases, leaving 6 bases not matched to a gene. CDR3 amino acids: CASFGGGTTDTQYF. The CDR3 nucleotides read TGTGCCAGCTTTGGCGGGGGGACCACAGATACGCAGTATTTT.

The chain is built from TRBV15 and TRBJ1-5; TRBD1 matches 7 bases. With V trimmed by 5 bases and J by 6 bases, 10 bases remained unmatched. The CDR3 length is 15 residues. The V gene's germline CDR1 is LNHNV and CDR2 YYDKDF (reference sequence). The CDR3, as DNA: TGTGCCACCAGCCCCAACCTACAGGGGATTCAGCCCCAGCATTTT. This codes for CATSPNLQGIQPQHF. Filled out from reference TRBV15 and TRBJ1-5, the complete variable domain reads DAMVIQNPRYQVTQFGKPVTLSCSQTLNHNVMYWYQQKSSQAPKLLFHYYDKDFNNEADTPDNFQSRRPNTSFCFLDIRSPGLGDTAMYLCATSPNLQGIQPQHFGDGTRLSIL.

V usage is TRBV10-2 and J usage is TRBJ2-2; TRBD2 might be the D (6 bases). CDR3 length equals 12 residues. Trimming left V 6 bases short and J 4 bases short, with 6 bases between. The germline gives CDR1 WSHSY, CDR2 SAAADI. The CDR3 loop is CASRGGTGELFF. CDR3 nucleotide sequence: TGCGCCAGCAGGGGGGGCACCGGGGAGCTGTTTTTT.

V is TRBV11-2 and J is TRBJ2-7, with no clear D. Trimming stripped 4 bases from V and 0 bases from J, with 4 bases between. Germline-derived CDR1 and CDR2 are SGHAT and FQNNGV. This CDR3 is 12 amino acids long. CDR3 sequence: CASSSSSYEQYF. The CDR3 DNA follows: TGTGCCAGCAGCTCCAGCTCCTACGAGCAGTACTTC.

The chain carries TRBV4-1 and TRBJ2-2; D remains ambiguous. Germline loops: CDR1 MGHRA, CDR2 YSYEKL. The CDR3 contains 13 residues. With 3 bases removed from V and 7 bases from J, the gap between germline ends came to 9 bases. The CDR3 sequence: CASSQAYDGELFF. The CDR3 coding sequence is TGCGCCAGCAGCCAGGCCTACGACGGGGAGCTGTTTTTT.

This clone has only a few counts. The chain has TRBV29-1 and TRBJ2-7; 12 positions match TRBD2. Germline CDR1 and CDR2: SQVTM and ANQGSEA. The CDR3 is 16 amino acids. Germline trimming cut 0 bases from V and 2 bases from J; bases unmatched to any gene: 5. CDR3 sequence reads: CSVEDPLAGGTYEQYF. CDR3 coding DNA: TGCAGCGTTGAAGATCCACTAGCGGGGGGAACCTACGAGCAGTACTTC.

The chain has TRBV18 and TRBJ1-2; 8 bases are a match to TRBD1. The length of the CDR3 is 13 residues. Germline V gives CDR1 KGHSH, CDR2 LQKENI. Trimming removed 2 bases from V and 4 bases from J; junction bases left unmatched: 0. CDR3 amino acids: CASSPTGGYGYTF. CDR3 DNA: TGTGCCAGCTCACCAACAGGGGGCTATGGCTACACCTTC.

This clone occurred a few times. The chain links TRBV28 to TRBJ1-2; D may be TRBD1 (6 bases). Germline V CDR1 and CDR2: MDHEN, SYDVKM. The CDR3 has 13 amino acids. Trimming removed 3 bases from V and 8 bases from J, with 13 bases in between. CDR3 in DNA: TGTGCCAGCAGTTTTCGGGGGGCGCGGGGCTACACCTTC. Encoded protein: CASSFRGARGYTF.

The chain employs TRBV18 and TRBJ2-7; D might be TRBD1 (5 bases). V was cut by 2 bases and J by 3 bases, with 14 bases left in between. Germline V gene sequence: CDR1 KGHSH, CDR2 LQKENI. The CDR3 has 15 amino acids. The CDR3 region has the DNA TGTGCCAGCTCACCAGTGGGGCAGCATTTCTACGAGCAGTACTTC. This sequence encodes CASSPVGQHFYEQYF.

V usage is TRBV4-1 and J usage is TRBJ1-1; D is undetermined. The ends were cut back, 2 bases at V and 1 base at J, with 11 bases in the middle. Per germline, CDR1 MGHRA and CDR2 YSYEKL. CDR3 size: 15 residues. CDR3 in amino acids: CASSQLGTGNTEAFF. The CDR3 nucleotides are TGCGCCAGCAGCCAACTTGGAACGGGGAACACTGAAGCTTTCTTT.

This clone was seen a handful of times. The chain recombines TRBV29-1 with TRBJ1-2; the D gene is possibly TRBD1 (5 bases). CDR1 and CDR2 from the germline V gene are SQVTM and ANQGSEA. V was shortened by 4 bases and J by 2 bases, with 11 bases between the two germline ends. CDR3 length: 13 residues. The CDR3 spells CSVVTGGNYGYTF. Written as DNA, the CDR3 is TGCAGCGTTGTAACGGGGGGAAACTATGGCTACACCTTC. The full variable domain, in which reference TRBV29-1 and TRBJ1-2 provide the parts outside the CDR3, is SAVISQKPSRDICQRGTSLTIQCQVDSQVTMMFWYRQQPGQSLTLIATANQGSEATYESGFVIDKFPISRPNLTFSTLTVSNMSPEDSSIYLCSVVTGGNYGYTFGSGTRLTVV.

This clone has only a few counts. J is TRBJ1-1 and V is TRBV7-9; D remains ambiguous. Trimming shortened V by 5 bases and J by 11 bases, and 12 bases separated the two germline ends. The CDR3 loop spans 11 amino acids. CDR1 is SEHNR and CDR2 is FQNEAQ in the germline V gene (reference sequence). CDR3 sequence reads: CASSPRGAAFF. The CDR3 DNA is TGTGCCAGCAGCCCCCGTGGTGCGGCTTTCTTT.

Points on this clone: Other DNA sequences in the same sample also yield this CDR3. This CDR3 reads CASSPGGRETQYF. Here the CDR3 DNA reads TGTGCCAGCAGCCCGGGGGGCCGGGAGACCCAGTACTTC. This rearrangement joins TRBV7-9 to TRBJ2-5; weak D call: TRBD2 (7 bases). The V gene's germline CDR1 is SEHNR and CDR2 FQNEAQ (reference sequence). There are 13 residues in the CDR3. Trimming cost V 5 bases and J 5 bases, with 12 bases left between them.

This sequence joins TRBV5-1 and TRBJ2-7, with 11 bases that match TRBD2. There are 14 residues in the CDR3. Per the germline V gene, CDR1 is SGHRS and CDR2 is YFSETQ. V was pared by 2 bases and J by 3 bases, with 1 base of the junction left unmatched. The CDR3 coding sequence is TGCGCCAGCAGCTTAGGGACTAGCGGCTACGAGCAGTACTTC. Translating gives CASSLGTSGYEQYF. Full variable domain (outside the CDR3, taken from reference TRBV5-1 and TRBJ2-7): KAGVTQTPRYLIKTRGQQVTLSCSPISGHRSVSWYQQTPGQGLQFLFEYFSETQRNKGNFPGRFSGRQFSNSRSEMNVSTLELGDSALYLCASSLGTSGYEQYFGPGTRLTVT.